This T cell receptor beta chain was profiled in a study of shared clonotypes between healthy human individuals. Study-wide points: Sharing across four donors was highest in naive CD4 (around 5%) and lowest in memory CD8 (around 0.4%). Generally, estimated richness proved larger in naive subsets than it did in memory subsets.

CDR1 is MNHEY, CDR2 SMNVEV, per germline (reference sequence). V lost 3 bases to trimming and J lost 0 bases, with 4 bases between them. The CDR3 loop spans 13 amino acids. Genomic DNA from each subset was divided evenly over several immunoSEQ plates. Here immunoSEQ multiplex PCR was the method, and the copy in TCRdb shows in-frame clones only, minus some. The sample lists about 1.5 million clones, under 99% occurring once. On this clone itself: Its antigen is unknown.

Sequencing was performed on naive CD4+ T cells sorted from blood. Subset reported: CD45RA+ positively selected. This TCR derives from a man between 25 and 39 years old in good health. The chain recombines TRBV27 with TRBJ2-3; D uncertain. The CDR3 spells CASSLWSTDTQYF. CDR3 nucleotides: TGTGCCAGCAGTTTGTGGAGCACAGATACGCAGTATTTT.